This T cell receptor beta chain comes out of a study of beta chain features in type 1 diabetes. Study findings and constraints: The study found moderately but significantly shorter TCRB CDR3s in all four CD4+ subsets of Type 1 diabetes patients. TCRB rearrangement may or may not be influenced by HLA type; here this remained unresolved. VDJ junctions from type 1 diabetes patients carried fewer insertions and larger deletions.

The CDR3 length is 16 residues. CDR1 is MGHRA and CDR2 is YSYEKL in the germline V gene. V was cut by 0 bases and J by 1 base, with 13 bases left in between. TCRB transcripts that were expressed got sequenced, as all of the isolated RNA had been reverse transcribed. The read count averaged around 4 million across naive, central memory and regulatory T cell samples. Profiled with immunoSEQ multiplex PCR; TCRdb holds only in-frame clones, not every one. The data hold tens of thousands of clones, with less than 75% observed a single time. Regarding this clone: What it binds is unknown.

The source of this sequence is a woman in her 30s with type 1 diabetes. The sequencing input was Tregs from blood. This chain joins TRBV4-1 and TRBJ2-7, with D tentatively TRBD1 (5 bases). DNA for the CDR3: TGCGCCAGCAGCCAAGATTATGCAGGGCCATCCTACGAGCAGTACTTC. Translation gives CASSQDYAGPSYEQYF.